This TCR beta chain was sequenced for a study of T cells after yellow fever vaccination. TCRdb called the 5' RACE reads again in MiXCR, with one record for every CDR3 protein. The top ten clones hold about 16% of a sample with some 600,000 distinct CDR3 sequences, 9% to 15% of them seen once. V was pared by 3 bases and J by 3 bases, with 8 bases between. Germline lookup yields CDR1 MDHEN and CDR2 SYDVKM. This CDR3 contains 14 residues. The sequence was obtained from a man aged 25-40 years who received the YFV17D yellow fever vaccine. The source material was PBMCs, sampled on the day of the yellow fever booster vaccination. The J gene is TRBJ2-2, the V gene TRBV28; D is undetermined. The CDR3 is CASSFRLDTGELFF. As DNA, the CDR3 is TGTGCCAGCAGTTTCCGTCTTGACACCGGGGAGCTGTTTTTT.